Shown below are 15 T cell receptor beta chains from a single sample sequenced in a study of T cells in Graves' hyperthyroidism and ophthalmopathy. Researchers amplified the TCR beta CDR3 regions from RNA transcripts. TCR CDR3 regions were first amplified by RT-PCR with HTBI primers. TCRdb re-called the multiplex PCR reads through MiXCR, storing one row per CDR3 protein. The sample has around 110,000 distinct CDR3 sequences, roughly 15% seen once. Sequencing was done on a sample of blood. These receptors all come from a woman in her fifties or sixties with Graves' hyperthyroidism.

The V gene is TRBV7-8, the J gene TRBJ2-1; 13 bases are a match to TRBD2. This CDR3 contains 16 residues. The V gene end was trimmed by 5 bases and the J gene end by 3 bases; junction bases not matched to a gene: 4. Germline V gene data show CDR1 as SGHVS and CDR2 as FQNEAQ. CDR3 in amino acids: CASSRGLAGFYNEQFF. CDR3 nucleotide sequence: TGTGCCAGCAGCCGGGGACTAGCGGGATTCTACAATGAGCAGTTCTTC.

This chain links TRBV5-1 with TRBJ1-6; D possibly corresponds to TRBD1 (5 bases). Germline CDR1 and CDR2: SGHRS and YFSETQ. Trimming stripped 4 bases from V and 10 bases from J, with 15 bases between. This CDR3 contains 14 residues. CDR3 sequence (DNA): TGCGCCAGCAGCCTTCTGGGGCAGGGATCACCCCTCCACTTT. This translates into CASSLLGQGSPLHF.

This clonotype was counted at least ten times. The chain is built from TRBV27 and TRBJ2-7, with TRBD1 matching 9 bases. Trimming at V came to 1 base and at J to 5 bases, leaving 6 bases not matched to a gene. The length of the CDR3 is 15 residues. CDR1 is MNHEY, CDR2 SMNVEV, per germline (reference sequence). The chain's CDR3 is CASSLLGDRAHEQYF. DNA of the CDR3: TGTGCCAGCAGTTTATTGGGGGACAGGGCGCACGAGCAGTACTTC.

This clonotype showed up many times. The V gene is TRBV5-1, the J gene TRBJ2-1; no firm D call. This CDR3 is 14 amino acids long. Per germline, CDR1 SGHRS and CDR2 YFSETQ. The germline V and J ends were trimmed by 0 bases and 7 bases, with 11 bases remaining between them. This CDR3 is CASSLARRTNEQFF. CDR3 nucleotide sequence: TGCGCCAGCAGCTTGGCCAGACGCACTAATGAGCAGTTCTTC.

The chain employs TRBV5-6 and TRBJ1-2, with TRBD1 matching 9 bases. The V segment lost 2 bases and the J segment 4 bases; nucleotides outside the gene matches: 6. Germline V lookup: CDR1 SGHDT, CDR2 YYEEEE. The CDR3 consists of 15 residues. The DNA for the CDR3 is TGTGCCAGCAGCTTCGCCGGGACAGGGTCCTATGGCTACACCTTC. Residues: CASSFAGTGSYGYTF.

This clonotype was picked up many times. The CDR3 DNA sequence: TGTGCCAGCTCACCACTGGGGTTCACTGAAGCTTTCTTT. Translated: CASSPLGFTEAFF. The chain links TRBV18 to TRBJ1-1, with unresolved D. This CDR3 has 13 residues. V was trimmed by 1 base and J by 4 bases, leaving 7 bases between them. Per germline, CDR1 KGHSH and CDR2 LQKENI.

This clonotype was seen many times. The CDR3 DNA is TGTGCCAGCAGCCCGACCGGGGTCTCTAATGAAAAACTGTTTTTT. Residues: CASSPTGVSNEKLFF. The chain joins TRBV7-9 to TRBJ1-4; D is unclear. The CDR3 spans 15 residues. Germline V CDR1 and CDR2: SEHNR, FQNEAQ (reference sequence). V was shortened by 5 bases and J by 3 bases, with 13 bases between the two germline ends.

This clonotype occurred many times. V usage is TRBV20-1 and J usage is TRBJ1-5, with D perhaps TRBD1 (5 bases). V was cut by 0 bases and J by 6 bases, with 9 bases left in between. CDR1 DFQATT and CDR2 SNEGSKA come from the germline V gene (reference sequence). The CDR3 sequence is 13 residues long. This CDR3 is CSAREAGVQPQHF. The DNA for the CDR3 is TGCAGTGCTAGAGAGGCGGGGGTTCAGCCCCAGCATTTT.

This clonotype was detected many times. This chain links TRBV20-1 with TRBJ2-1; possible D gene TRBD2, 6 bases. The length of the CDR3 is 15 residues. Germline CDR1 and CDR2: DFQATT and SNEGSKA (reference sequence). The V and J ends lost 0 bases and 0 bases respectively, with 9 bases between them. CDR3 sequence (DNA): TGCAGTGCTAGAGATCAGCGGGCCTCCTACAATGAGCAGTTCTTC. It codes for CSARDQRASYNEQFF.

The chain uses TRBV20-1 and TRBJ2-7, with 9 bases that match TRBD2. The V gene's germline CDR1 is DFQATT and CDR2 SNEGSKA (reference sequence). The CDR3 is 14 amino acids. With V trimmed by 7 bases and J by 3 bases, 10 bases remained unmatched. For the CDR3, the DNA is TGCAGTGGGCGGGGGGGGACAGTTATCTACGAGCAGTACTTC. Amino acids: CSGRGGTVIYEQYF.

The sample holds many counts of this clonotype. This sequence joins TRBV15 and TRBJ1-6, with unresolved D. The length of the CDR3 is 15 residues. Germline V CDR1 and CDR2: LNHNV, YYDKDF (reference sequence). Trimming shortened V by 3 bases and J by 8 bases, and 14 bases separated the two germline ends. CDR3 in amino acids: CATSRLRVEDSPLHF. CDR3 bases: TGTGCCACCAGCAGGTTAAGAGTGGAGGATTCACCCCTCCACTTT.

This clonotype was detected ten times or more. CDR3 sequence: CASSYSRRGARETQYF. The CDR3 coding sequence is TGTGCCAGCAGTTACTCGAGGAGGGGGGCCCGGGAGACCCAGTACTTC. J is TRBJ2-5 and V is TRBV6-6, with D possibly called TRBD1 or TRBD2 (6 bases each). V gave up 0 bases and J gave up 5 bases, with 16 bases separating them. From germline, CDR1 is MNHNY and CDR2 SVGAGI (reference sequence). There are 16 residues in the CDR3.

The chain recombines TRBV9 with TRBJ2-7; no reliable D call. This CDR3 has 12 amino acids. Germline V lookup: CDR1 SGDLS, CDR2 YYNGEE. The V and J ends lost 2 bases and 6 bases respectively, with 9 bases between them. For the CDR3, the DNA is TGTGCCAGCAGCGTGTCAGGAAGCGAGCAGTACTTC. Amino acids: CASSVSGSEQYF. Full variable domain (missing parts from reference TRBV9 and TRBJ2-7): DSGVTQTPKHLITATGQRVTLRCSPRSGDLSVYWYQQSLDQGLQFLIQYYNGEERAKGNILERFSAQQFPDLHSELNLSSLELGDSALYFCASSVSGSEQYFGPGTRLTVT.

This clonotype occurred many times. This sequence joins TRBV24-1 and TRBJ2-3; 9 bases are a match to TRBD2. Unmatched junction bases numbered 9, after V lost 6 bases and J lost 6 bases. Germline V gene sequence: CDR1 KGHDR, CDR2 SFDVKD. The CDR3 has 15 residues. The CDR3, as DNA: TGTGCCACCAGTTCGCCGGGACTAGCCGACGATACGCAGTATTTT. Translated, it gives CATSSPGLADDTQYF.

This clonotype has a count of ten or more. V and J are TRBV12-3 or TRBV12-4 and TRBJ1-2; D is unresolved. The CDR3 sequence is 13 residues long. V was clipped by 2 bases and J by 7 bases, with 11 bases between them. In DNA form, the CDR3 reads TGTGCCAGCAGTTTACCGGATGGGATTGGCTACACCTTC. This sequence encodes CASSLPDGIGYTF.